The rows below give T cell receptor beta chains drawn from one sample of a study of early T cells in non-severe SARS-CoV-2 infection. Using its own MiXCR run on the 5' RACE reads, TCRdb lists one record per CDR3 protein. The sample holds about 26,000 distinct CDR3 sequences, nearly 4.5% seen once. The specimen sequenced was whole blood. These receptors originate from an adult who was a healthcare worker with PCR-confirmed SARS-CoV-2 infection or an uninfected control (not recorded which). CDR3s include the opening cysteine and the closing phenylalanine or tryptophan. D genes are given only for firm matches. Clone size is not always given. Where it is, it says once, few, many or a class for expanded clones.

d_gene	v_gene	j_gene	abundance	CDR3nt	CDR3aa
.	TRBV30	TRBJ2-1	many	TGTGCCCTGATCGACAGTCTGTCCTACAATGAGCAGTTCTTC	CALIDSLSYNEQFF
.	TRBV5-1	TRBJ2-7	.	TGCGCCAGCAGACAGGCCGGGACACCAGACTACGAGCAGTACTTC	CASRQAGTPDYEQYF
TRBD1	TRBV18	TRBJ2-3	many	TGTGCCAGCTCACAAAACAGGGGTCAAGATACGCAGTATTTT	CASSQNRGQDTQYF
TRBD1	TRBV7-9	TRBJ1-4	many	TGTGCCAGCAGGAGACAGGGCGCTAATGAAAAACTGTTTTTT	CASRRQGANEKLFF
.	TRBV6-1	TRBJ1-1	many	TGTGCCAGCAGTACCTTGAGGACTGAAGCTTTCTTT	CASSTLRTEAFF
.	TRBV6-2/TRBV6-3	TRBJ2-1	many	TGTGCCAGCACCGCCGGGACTTTTTACAATGAGCAGTTCTTC	CASTAGTFYNEQFF
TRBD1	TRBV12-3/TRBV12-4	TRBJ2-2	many	TGTGCCAGCAGTTTTGTGACAGGGGGCGCAACCGGGGAGCTGTTTTTT	CASSFVTGGATGELFF
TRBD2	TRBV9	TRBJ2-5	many	TGTGCCAGCAGCGGTAGCGGGAGCCTCCAAGAGACCCAGTACTTC	CASSGSGSLQETQYF
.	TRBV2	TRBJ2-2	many	TGTGCCAGCAGTGAGAACAGGGTGGGCACCGGGGAGCTGTTTTTT	CASSENRVGTGELFF
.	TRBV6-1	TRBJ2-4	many	TGTGCCAGCAGTGAGATACTAGCCAAAAACATTCAGTACTTC	CASSEILAKNIQYF
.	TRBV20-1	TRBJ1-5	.	TGCAGTGCTAGAGATCTCCAGGGCAATCAGCCCCAGCATTTT	CSARDLQGNQPQHF
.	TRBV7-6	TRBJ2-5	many	TGTGCCAGCAGCTTAGCAAAAGAGACCCAGTACTTC	CASSLAKETQYF
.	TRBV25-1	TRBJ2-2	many	TGTGCCAGCAGTGAAGAGGACGGTAAGGACACCGGGGAGCTGTTTTTT	CASSEEDGKDTGELFF
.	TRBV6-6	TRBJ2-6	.	TGTGCCAGCAGGAACAGGGAGGGTGGCTCTGGGGCCAACGTCCTGACTTTC	CASRNREGGSGANVLTF
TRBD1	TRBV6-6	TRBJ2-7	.	TGTGCCAGCAGTTACTCCGGGACAGGGATGTACGAGCAGTACTTC	CASSYSGTGMYEQYF
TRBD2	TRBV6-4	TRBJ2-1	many	TGTGCCAGCAGTGACTCGCCGGGAGGTCAGAGTGAGCAGTTCTTC	CASSDSPGGQSEQFF
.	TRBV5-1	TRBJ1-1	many	TGCGCCAGCAGCTCAGGCGACAGGACCAAGAACACTGAAGCTTTCTTT	CASSSGDRTKNTEAFF
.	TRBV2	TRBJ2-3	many	TGTGCCAGCAGGGCGAGTTGGGGCACAGATACGCAGTATTTT	CASRASWGTDTQYF
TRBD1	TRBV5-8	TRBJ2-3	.	TGTGCCAGCAGCTTGGGACAGGGTGTAACAGATACGCAGTATTTT	CASSLGQGVTDTQYF
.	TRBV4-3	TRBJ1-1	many	TGCGCCAGCAGCCAGCATCCGGGACAAAATGAAGCTTTCTTT	CASSQHPGQNEAFF
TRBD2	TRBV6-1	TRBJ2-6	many	TGTGCCAGCAGTGAACGAAGCGGGGGGCCCTCTGGGGCCAACGTCCTGACTTTC	CASSERSGGPSGANVLTF
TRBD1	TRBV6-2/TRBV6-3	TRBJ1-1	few	TGTGCCAGCGGAGTTAGTGCACGGACAGGAATGAACACTGAAGCTTTCTTT	CASGVSARTGMNTEAFF
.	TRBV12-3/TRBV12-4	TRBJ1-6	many	TGTGCCAGCAGTTTAGCGAGAGGAGTAGGTTCACCCCTCCACTTT	CASSLARGVGSPLHF
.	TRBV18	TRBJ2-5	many	TGTGCCAGCGCCCAGAGGGAGACCCAGTACTTC	CASAQRETQYF
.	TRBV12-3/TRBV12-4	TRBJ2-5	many	TGTGCCAGCAGTTTGAACAATCGTAAAGAGACCCAGTACTTC	CASSLNNRKETQYF
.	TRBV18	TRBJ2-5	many	TGTGCCAGCTCACCAGCTAGTCCCAATGTGGGGGAGACCCAGTACTTC	CASSPASPNVGETQYF
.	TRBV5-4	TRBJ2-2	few	TGTGCCAGCAGCGTGCCGAGCACCGGGGAGCTGTTTTTT	CASSVPSTGELFF
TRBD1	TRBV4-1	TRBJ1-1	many	TGCGCCAGCAGCCAGACCAGGGGGTGGGGCACTGAAGCTTTCTTT	CASSQTRGWGTEAFF
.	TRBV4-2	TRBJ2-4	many	TGTGCCAGCAGCCAAGATGAGACTAGTCGCAACATTCAGTACTTC	CASSQDETSRNIQYF
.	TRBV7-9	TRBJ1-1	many	TGTGCCAGCAGCCCCCCGGCCAGGGTTGAAGCTTTCTTT	CASSPPARVEAFF